This is a list of T cell receptor beta chains from one sample in a study of blood T cell repertoires in COVID-19. Sequencing used immunoSEQ multiplex PCR; TCRdb keeps in-frame clones, though not all of them. The table records 150,000 to 200,000 clones, about 85% of them present only once. Sequencing input: peripheral blood. The receptors stem from a woman at least 80 years old with acute or convalescent COVID-19. The CDR3 runs from the conserved cysteine through the conserved F or W. The D gene is left open where the match is weak. The listing skips clone size in some rows; elsewhere it reads once, few, many or a size class.

TRBV12-3/TRBV12-4,NA,NA,TRBJ1-3,TGTGCCAGCAGTTTGCTACCGGGAAACACCATATATTTT,CASSLLPGNTIYF
TRBV6-5,NA,NA,TRBJ1-2,TGTGCCAGCAGTTACGAAGGGGGAGTGGGCTATGGCTACACCTTC,CASSYEGGVGYGYTF
TRBV7-9,TRBD1,NA,TRBJ1-4,TGTGCCAGCAGTCGTCCCCGGGACAGGGATGAAAAACTGTTTTTT,CASSRPRDRDEKLFF
TRBV7-2,NA,NA,TRBJ1-1,TGTGCCAGCAGCTTAGTTCCGGGGATGAACACTGAAGCTTTCTTT,CASSLVPGMNTEAFF
TRBV2,TRBD1,NA,TRBJ1-2,TGTGCCAGCGGAAGTCCCGGGACAGGGGACGGCTACACCTTC,CASGSPGTGDGYTF
TRBV6-5,TRBD2,NA,TRBJ2-7,TGTGCCAGCAGTTACTCCATCGGGAGGAGTATAGGCGAGCAGTACTTC,CASSYSIGRSIGEQYF
TRBV19,TRBD2,NA,TRBJ2-4,TGTGCCAGTAGTATAGGGCTAGCGGGAGGTCCAGCCAAAAACATTCAGTACTTC,CASSIGLAGGPAKNIQYF
TRBV15,NA,NA,TRBJ1-1,TGTGCCACCAGCAGAGACAGGGTAGGAGACACTGAAGCTTTCTTT,CATSRDRVGDTEAFF
TRBV7-9,NA,NA,TRBJ1-2,TGTGCCAGCAGCCTCCGCGGTACCGGCTACACCTTC,CASSLRGTGYTF
TRBV5-6,NA,NA,TRBJ1-1,TGTGCCAGCAGCTTGGTGACGGTTAGGGGAGGAACTGAAGCTTTCTTT,CASSLVTVRGGTEAFF
TRBV10-3,TRBD2,NA,TRBJ2-1,TGTGCCATCAGTGAGAGGGTTAGCGGGGCGTCCAATGAGCAGTTCTTC,CAISERVSGASNEQFF
TRBV14,NA,NA,TRBJ2-7,TGTGCCAGCAGCCAAGAATGGGGCAGGGGGGCCCACGAGCAGTACTTC,CASSQEWGRGAHEQYF
TRBV19,NA,NA,TRBJ2-3,TGTGCCAGTAGCCGGCCGGGGAGCACAGATACGCAGTATTTT,CASSRPGSTDTQYF
TRBV6-1,NA,once,TRBJ1-5,TGTGCCAGCAGTGGAGCCGGTTATGGGACATTCAGTCAGCCCCAGCATTTT,CASSGAGYGTFSQPQHF
TRBV5-4,NA,NA,TRBJ2-1,TGTGCCAGCAGCTACAGTGGGACTGCCTACAATGAGCAGTTCTTC,CASSYSGTAYNEQFF
TRBV4-1,NA,NA,TRBJ2-2,TGCGCCAGCAGCCGGGGGCCAACCGAGGGCACCGGGGAGCTGTTTTTT,CASSRGPTEGTGELFF
TRBV9,NA,NA,TRBJ1-1,TGTGCCAGCTCCTCAAGCGGGGGGGCGAACACTGAAGCTTTCTTT,CASSSSGGANTEAFF
TRBV7-5,NA,NA,TRBJ2-7,TGTGCCAGAAGCTTAACGGACAGGGTGGTCGAGCAGTACTTC,CARSLTDRVVEQYF
TRBV19,NA,NA,TRBJ1-5,TGTGCCAGTAGTATAGGGTGGGCTGCTCAGCCCCAGCATTTT,CASSIGWAAQPQHF
TRBV2,TRBD2,NA,TRBJ2-7,TGTGCCAGCAGTGGCCTAGCGGAGAACTACGAGCAGTACTTC,CASSGLAENYEQYF
TRBV18,NA,NA,TRBJ1-1,TGTGCCAGCTTCCCGTTTTCGAACACTGAAGCTTTCTTT,CASFPFSNTEAFF
TRBV7-9,TRBD2,NA,TRBJ2-1,TGTGCCAGCATCCCGATGGGACTACAGTTCTTC,CASIPMGLQFF
TRBV27,TRBD2,NA,TRBJ2-3,TGTGCCAGCAGTTTTCGACTAGCGGGTGAGGGGACGCAGTATTTT,CASSFRLAGEGTQYF